This TCR beta chain was recorded in a study of blood T cell repertoires in COVID-19. Across the study: Whether acute or convalescent, the COVID-19 samples came from the United States, Italy and Spain. From T cells, B-cell-depleted T cells, or PBMCs came the material, which was cDNA or gDNA.

V was shortened by 1 base and J by 5 bases, with 12 bases between the two germline ends. Germline lookup yields CDR1 MNHNS and CDR2 SASEGT. CDR3 length equals 15 residues. Original processing methods: Using reference gene primer amplification, nucleated cell counts were estimated. Data came from immunoSEQ multiplex PCR; TCRdb stores just in-frame clones and leaves some out. Clonal size and the V and J genes are those of that table, whereas D and trimming came from the DNA. In the table there are a few hundred thousand clones, roughly 90% of which are singletons. This TCR was recovered from a woman aged 55-75 years with acute or convalescent COVID-19. Sequenced sample: peripheral blood. The chain combines TRBV6-1 with TRBJ1-5, with D uncertain. As DNA, the CDR3 is TGTGCCAGCAGTGAAGGACTCGGTTGGGATCAGCCCCAGCATTTT. It translates to CASSEGLGWDQPQHF.